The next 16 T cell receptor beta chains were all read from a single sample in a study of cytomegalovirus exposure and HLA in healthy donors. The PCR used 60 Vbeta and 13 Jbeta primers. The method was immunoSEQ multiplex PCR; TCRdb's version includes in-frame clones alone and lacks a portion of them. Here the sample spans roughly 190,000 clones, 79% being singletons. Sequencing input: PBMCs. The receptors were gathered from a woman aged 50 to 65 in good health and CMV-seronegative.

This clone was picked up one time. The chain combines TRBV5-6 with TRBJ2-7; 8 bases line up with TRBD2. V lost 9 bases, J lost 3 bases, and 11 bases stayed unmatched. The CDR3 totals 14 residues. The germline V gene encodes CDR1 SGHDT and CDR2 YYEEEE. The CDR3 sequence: CATVERGTSYEQYF. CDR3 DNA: TGTGCCACGGTTGAAAGGGGGACTAGCTACGAGCAGTACTTC. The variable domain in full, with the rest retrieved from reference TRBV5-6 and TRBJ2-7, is DAGVTQSPTHLIKTRGQQVTLRCSPKSGHDTVSWYQQALGQGPQFIFQYYEEEERQRGNFPDRFSGHQFPNYSSELNVNALLLGDSALYLCATVERGTSYEQYFGPGTRLTVT.

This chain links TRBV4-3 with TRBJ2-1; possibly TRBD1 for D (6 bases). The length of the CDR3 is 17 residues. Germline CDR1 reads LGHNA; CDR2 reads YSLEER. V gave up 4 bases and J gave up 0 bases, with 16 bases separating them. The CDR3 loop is CASSPNMGANSYNEQFF. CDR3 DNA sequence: TGCGCCAGCAGCCCAAACATGGGGGCGAACTCCTACAATGAGCAGTTCTTC.

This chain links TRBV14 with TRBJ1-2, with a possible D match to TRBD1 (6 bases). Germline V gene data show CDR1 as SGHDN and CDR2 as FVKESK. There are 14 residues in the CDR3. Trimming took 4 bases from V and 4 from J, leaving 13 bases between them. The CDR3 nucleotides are TGTGCCAGCAGCCTTCCCGGGACATCCTATGGCTACACCTTC. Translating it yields CASSLPGTSYGYTF.

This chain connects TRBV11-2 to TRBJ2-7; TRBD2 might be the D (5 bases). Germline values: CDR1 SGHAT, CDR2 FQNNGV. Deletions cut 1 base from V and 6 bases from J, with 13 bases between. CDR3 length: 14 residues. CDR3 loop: CASSLGMASLEQYF. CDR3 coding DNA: TGTGCCAGCAGCTTAGGGATGGCTAGCCTCGAGCAGTACTTC.

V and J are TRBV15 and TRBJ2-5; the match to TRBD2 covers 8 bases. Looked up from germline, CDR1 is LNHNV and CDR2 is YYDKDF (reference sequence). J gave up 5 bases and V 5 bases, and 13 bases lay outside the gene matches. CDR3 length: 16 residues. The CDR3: CATSEDVGLGMETQYF. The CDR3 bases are TGTGCCACCAGCGAAGATGTGGGACTAGGTATGGAGACCCAGTACTTC.

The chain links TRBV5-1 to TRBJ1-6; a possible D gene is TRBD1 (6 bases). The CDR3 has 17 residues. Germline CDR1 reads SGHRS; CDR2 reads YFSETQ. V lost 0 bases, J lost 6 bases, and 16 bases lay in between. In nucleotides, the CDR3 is TGCGCCAGCAGCTTGGAGTCCAGGGGTCGTTCTAATTCACCCCTCCACTTT. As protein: CASSLESRGRSNSPLHF. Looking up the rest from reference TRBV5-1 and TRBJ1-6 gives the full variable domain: KAGVTQTPRYLIKTRGQQVTLSCSPISGHRSVSWYQQTPGQGLQFLFEYFSETQRNKGNFPGRFSGRQFSNSRSEMNVSTLELGDSALYLCASSLESRGRSNSPLHFGNGTRLTVT.

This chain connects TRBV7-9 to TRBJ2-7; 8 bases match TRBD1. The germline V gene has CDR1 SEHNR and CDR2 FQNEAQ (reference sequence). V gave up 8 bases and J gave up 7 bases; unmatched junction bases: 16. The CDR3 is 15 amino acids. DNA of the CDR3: TGTGCCAGCGCATGGACTCCGGGACAGGAAGTAGAGCAGTACTTC. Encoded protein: CASAWTPGQEVEQYF.

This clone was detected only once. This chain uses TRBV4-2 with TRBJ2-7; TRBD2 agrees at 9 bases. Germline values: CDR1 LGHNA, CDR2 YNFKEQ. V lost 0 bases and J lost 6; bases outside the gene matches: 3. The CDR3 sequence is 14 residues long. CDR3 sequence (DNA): TGTGCCAGCAGCCAAGATGGCGGGAGGGCCGAGCAGTACTTC. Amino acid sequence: CASSQDGGRAEQYF.

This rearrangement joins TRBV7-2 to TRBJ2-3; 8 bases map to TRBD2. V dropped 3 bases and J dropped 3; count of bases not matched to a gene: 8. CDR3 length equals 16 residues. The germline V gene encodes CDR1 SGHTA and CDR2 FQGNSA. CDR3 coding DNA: TGTGCCAGCAGCTTTCACTCTAGCGGGTTAACAGATACGCAGTATTTT. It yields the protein CASSFHSSGLTDTQYF.

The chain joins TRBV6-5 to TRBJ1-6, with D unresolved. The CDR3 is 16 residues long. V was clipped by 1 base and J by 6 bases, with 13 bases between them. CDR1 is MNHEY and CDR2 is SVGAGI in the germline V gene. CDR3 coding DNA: TGTGCCAGCAGTTACTTGGAGGGCTCTCGTAATTCACCCCTCCACTTT. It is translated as CASSYLEGSRNSPLHF.

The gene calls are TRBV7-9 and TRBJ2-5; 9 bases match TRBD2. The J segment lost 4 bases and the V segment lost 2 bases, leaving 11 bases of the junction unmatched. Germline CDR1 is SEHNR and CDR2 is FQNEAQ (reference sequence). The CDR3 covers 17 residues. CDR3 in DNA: TGTGCCAGCAGCTTATATGGGGCGGGAGGGCCAGGAGAGACCCAGTACTTC. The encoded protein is CASSLYGAGGPGETQYF.

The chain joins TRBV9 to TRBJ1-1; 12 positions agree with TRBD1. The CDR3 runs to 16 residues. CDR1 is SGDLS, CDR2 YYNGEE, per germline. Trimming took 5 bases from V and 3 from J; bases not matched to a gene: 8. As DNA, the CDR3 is TGTGCCAGCAGAACCCGGGACAGGGGGCATGACACTGAAGCTTTCTTT. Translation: CASRTRDRGHDTEAFF.

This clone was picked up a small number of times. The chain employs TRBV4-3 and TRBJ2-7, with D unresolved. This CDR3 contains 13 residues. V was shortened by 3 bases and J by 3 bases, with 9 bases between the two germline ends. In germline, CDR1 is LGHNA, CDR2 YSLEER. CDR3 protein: CASSQGTLYEQYF. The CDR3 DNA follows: TGCGCCAGCAGCCAGGGCACACTCTACGAGCAGTACTTC.

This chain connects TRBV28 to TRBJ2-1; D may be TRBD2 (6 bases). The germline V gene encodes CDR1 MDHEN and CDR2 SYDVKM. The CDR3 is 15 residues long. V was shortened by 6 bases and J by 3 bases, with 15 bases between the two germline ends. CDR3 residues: CASRGGIGLYNEQFF. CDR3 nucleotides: TGTGCCAGCAGGGGGGGTATCGGACTCTACAATGAGCAGTTCTTC.

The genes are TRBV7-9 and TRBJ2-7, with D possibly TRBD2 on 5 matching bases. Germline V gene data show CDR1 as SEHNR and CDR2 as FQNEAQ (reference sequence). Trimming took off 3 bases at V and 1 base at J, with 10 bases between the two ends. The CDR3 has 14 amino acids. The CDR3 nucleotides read TGTGCCAGCAGCTTCGGTAGCGAATCCTACGAGCAGTACTTC. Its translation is CASSFGSESYEQYF.

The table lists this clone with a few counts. The CDR3 here is CASSLGALGEKLFF. The CDR3 nucleotides read TGTGCCAGCAGCTTGGGGGCATTGGGAGAAAAACTGTTTTTT. The rearrangement links TRBV7-2 to TRBJ1-4; D perhaps matches TRBD1 (6 bases). Germline CDR1 is SGHTA and CDR2 is FQGNSA. The CDR3 extends over 14 amino acids. Trimming shortened V by 3 bases and J by 8 bases, and 13 bases separated the two germline ends.